A selection of T cell receptor beta chains follows, all from one sample in a study of CD8+ T cells in alopecia areata. Method: immunoSEQ multiplex PCR; TCRdb's copy keeps in-frame clones and lacks some. The top ten hold around a fifth of the sample, which has about 12,000 clones, 60% seen once. Input material: skin. These receptors all stem from a human donor with alopecia areata. Each CDR3 is given with its conserved first and last residue. Each record gives: J gene, V gene, D gene, clone size, CDR3 protein, CDR3 DNA. D genes are given only for firm matches. Clone size is stated in some rows and not others, as once, few, many or a class when expanded.

TRBJ2-7,TRBV29-1,-,-,CSVVQVQRSYEQYF,TGCAGCGTTGTCCAGGTCCAACGCTCCTACGAGCAGTACTTC
TRBJ2-7,TRBV29-1,TRBD1,once,CSVRTGAYEQYF,TGCAGCGTTCGAACAGGGGCCTACGAGCAGTACTTC
TRBJ1-2,TRBV7-9,-,few,CASSPVSYGYTF,TGTGCCAGCAGCCCGGTCTCCTATGGCTACACCTTC
TRBJ2-7,TRBV7-8,TRBD2,-,CASSLARMPFLAGAHKGYEQYF,TGTGCCAGCAGCTTAGCGAGAATGCCGTTTCTAGCGGGAGCACACAAAGGGTACGAGCAGTACTTC
TRBJ2-7,TRBV2,TRBD2,-,CASSEIPAGKRGEQYF,TGTGCCAGCAGTGAGATTCCAGCGGGAAAGCGGGGCGAGCAGTACTTC
TRBJ2-7,TRBV7-9,-,-,CASSLGLELTYEQYF,TGTGCCAGCAGCTTAGGGCTGGAACTGACCTACGAGCAGTACTTC
TRBJ2-3,TRBV14,-,-,CASSQVASGTDTQYF,TGTGCCAGCAGCCAAGTGGCTAGCGGCACAGATACGCAGTATTTT
TRBJ2-7,TRBV18,-,-,CASSPSKDNEQYF,TGTGCCAGCTCACCAAGTAAAGATAACGAGCAGTACTTC
TRBJ2-2,TRBV10-3,-,-,CAIRAGLLTGELFF,TGTGCCATCAGGGCGGGACTCCTAACCGGGGAGCTGTTTTTT
TRBJ1-5,TRBV7-2,-,few,CASSFRIQGWGQPQHF,TGTGCCAGCAGCTTCCGGATACAGGGATGGGGGCAGCCCCAGCATTTT
TRBJ2-7,TRBV2,-,-,CASSGGGSGAGEQYF,TGTGCCAGCAGTGGGGGCGGGTCAGGTGCAGGCGAGCAGTACTTC
TRBJ2-1,TRBV9,TRBD2,once,CASSGRLAGGYNEQFF,TGTGCCAGCAGCGGAAGACTAGCGGGAGGGTACAATGAGCAGTTCTTC
TRBJ2-1,TRBV29-1,TRBD1,-,CSVEGQLHNEQFF,TGCAGCGTAGAGGGACAGCTCCACAATGAGCAGTTCTTC
TRBJ2-1,TRBV29-1,-,once,CSAKPRVGDEQFF,TGCAGCGCTAAACCCAGGGTGGGGGATGAGCAGTTCTTC
TRBJ1-1,TRBV6-6,-,-,CASSVAASTEAFF,TGTGCCAGCAGTGTTGCTGCGAGCACTGAAGCTTTCTTT
TRBJ2-3,TRBV6-5,-,-,CASSYSPGDTQYF,TGTGCCAGCAGTTACTCCCCTGGAGATACGCAGTATTTT
TRBJ2-1,TRBV29-1,-,-,CSVLAGNSQGGQFF,TGCAGCGTTTTGGCGGGGAACTCTCAGGGGGGGCAGTTCTTC
TRBJ1-2,TRBV29-1,TRBD1,-,CSVPIETGSGGYTF,TGCAGCGTTCCCATAGAGACAGGGTCCGGCGGCTACACCTTC